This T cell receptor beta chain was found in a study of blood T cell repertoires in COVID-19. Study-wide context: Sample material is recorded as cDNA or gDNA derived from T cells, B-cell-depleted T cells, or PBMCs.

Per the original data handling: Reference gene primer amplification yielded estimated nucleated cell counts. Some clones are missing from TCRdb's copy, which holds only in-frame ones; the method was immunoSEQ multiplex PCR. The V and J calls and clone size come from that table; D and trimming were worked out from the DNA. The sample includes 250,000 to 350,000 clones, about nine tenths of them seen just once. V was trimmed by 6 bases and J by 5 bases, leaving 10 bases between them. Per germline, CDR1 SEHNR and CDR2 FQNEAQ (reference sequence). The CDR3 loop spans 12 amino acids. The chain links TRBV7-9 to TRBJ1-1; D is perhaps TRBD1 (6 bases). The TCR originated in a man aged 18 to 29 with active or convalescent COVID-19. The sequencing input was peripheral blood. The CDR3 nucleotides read TGTGCCAGCAGTGGGGGCGGGACTGAAGCTTTCTTT. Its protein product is CASSGGGTEAFF.